Listed below are T cell receptor beta chains from one sample, sequenced in a study of OX40 agonist ivuxolimab in advanced cancers. Measured with immunoSEQ multiplex PCR; TCRdb has only the in-frame clones, and not every one. This sample yields approximately 76,000 clones, of which just over 85% are seen a single time; 0.86% belongs to the top ten. The material sequenced was CD4+ or CD8+ T cells sorted from blood, taken in a trial of the OX40 agonist ivuxolimab. The receptors shown here come from an adult with an advanced solid tumor such as melanoma, head and neck, liver or kidney cancer. The CDR3 runs from the conserved cysteine through the conserved F or W. A D gene is named only where the DNA matches it firmly. Some rows have no size entry. The others give once, few or many, or a class for an expanded clone.

clone_size	d_call	v_call	j_call	cdr3_nt	cdr3_aa
NA	NA	TRBV9	TRBJ2-7	TGTGCCAGCAGGTTCCCCAGCCCAGGGGTGTACGAGCAGTACTTC	CASRFPSPGVYEQYF
NA	NA	TRBV28	TRBJ2-2	TGTGCCAGCAGCCTTTACACCGGGGAGCTGTTTTTT	CASSLYTGELFF
once	TRBD2	TRBV7-3	TRBJ2-1	TGTGCCAGCAGCTCAGTCGTCTTGACTAGCGGGAGAGGGAATGAGCAGTTCTTC	CASSSVVLTSGRGNEQFF
NA	TRBD1	TRBV6-1	TRBJ2-7	TGTGCCAGCAGTGAAGTAGGGGGGACAGGGGGTTACGAGCAGTACTTC	CASSEVGGTGGYEQYF
NA	NA	TRBV9	TRBJ1-3	TGTGCCAGCAGCGTAGACTCGGTTTCTGGAAACACCATATATTTT	CASSVDSVSGNTIYF
once	NA	TRBV5-1	TRBJ1-1	TGCGCCAGCAGCTTGGGCGCTACAGGGAAGAACACTGAAGCTTTCTTT	CASSLGATGKNTEAFF
few	TRBD1	TRBV6-5	TRBJ1-2	TGTGCCAGCAGTTACTCCTCTGGGACAGGGTATGGCTACACCTTC	CASSYSSGTGYGYTF
NA	NA	TRBV6-5	TRBJ1-2	TGTGCCAGCAGTTACTCGACCGGGGGCTATGGCTACACCTTC	CASSYSTGGYGYTF
NA	TRBD1	TRBV28	TRBJ2-7	TGTGCCAGCAGGACAGGGGAACGGACCTACGAGCAGTACTTC	CASRTGERTYEQYF
NA	TRBD1	TRBV28	TRBJ1-2	TGTGCCAGCAGTGCCCCCGGGACAGGGGTTTATGGCTACACCTTC	CASSAPGTGVYGYTF
NA	NA	TRBV7-2	TRBJ2-1	TGTGCCAGCAGCTCCACAGGACTATACAATGAGCAGTTCTTC	CASSSTGLYNEQFF